This entry lists 26 T cell receptor beta chains sequenced from one sample in a study of chemoradiotherapy in HPV16-positive cancers. The method was immunoSEQ multiplex PCR; TCRdb's version includes in-frame clones alone and lacks a portion of them. The data show approximately 10,000 clones, about 80% seen once. The sequences come from blood, collected from a patient who underwent chemoradiotherapy. These receptors all stem from a human donor with HPV-associated anogenital cancer.

The chain employs TRBV27 and TRBJ1-2; TRBD1 is a possible D gene (6 bases). V was pared by 8 bases and J by 3 bases, with 16 bases between. This CDR3 spans 14 amino acids. CDR1 and CDR2 from the germline V gene are MNHEY and SMNVEV (reference sequence). The CDR3 DNA is TGTGCCAGCCATAAACAGGGTTATGACTATGGCTACACCTTC. This encodes CASHKQGYDYGYTF.

This clone turned up a few times. The chain uses TRBV5-5 and TRBJ2-1, with a tentative D call TRBD1 (6 bases). This CDR3 is built from 14 residues. Germline CDR1 and CDR2: SGHKS and YYEKEE (reference sequence). The V end was cut by 4 bases, the J end by 6 bases, with 14 bases between. This CDR3 reads CASSLSTGFNEQFF. Here the CDR3 DNA reads TGTGCCAGCAGCCTCTCGACAGGATTCAATGAGCAGTTCTTC.

The rearrangement links TRBV10-1 to TRBJ2-7; 10 bases fit TRBD1. Trimming removed 5 bases from V and 3 bases from J; junction bases left unmatched: 7. Germline V lookup: CDR1 WNHNN, CDR2 SYGVQD (reference sequence). This CDR3 contains 15 residues. In DNA form, the CDR3 reads TGCGCCAGCAGTACCGGGACAGGGGTGATCTACGAGCAGTACTTC. Translated: CASSTGTGVIYEQYF.

The chain links TRBV11-2 to TRBJ2-7; D tentatively reads TRBD1 or TRBD2 (5 bases each). The CDR3 length is 16 residues. The V gene lost 0 bases and the J gene lost 2 bases, with 14 bases spanning the gap. CDR1 SGHAT and CDR2 FQNNGV come from the germline V gene. This CDR3 reads CASSLDGTPFPYEQYF. The CDR3, as DNA: TGTGCCAGCAGCTTAGATGGGACCCCCTTTCCCTACGAGCAGTACTTC.

The chain links TRBV5-1 to TRBJ2-7; tentatively, D is TRBD1 or TRBD2 (5 bases each). Per germline, CDR1 SGHRS and CDR2 YFSETQ. V was cut by 4 bases and J by 2 bases, with 16 bases left in between. CDR3 length: 15 residues. Here the CDR3 reads CASSRYFEGPYEQYF. The CDR3 bases are TGCGCCAGCAGCCGCTACTTTGAGGGACCCTACGAGCAGTACTTC.

This chain links TRBV19 with TRBJ1-5; 10 bases are a match to TRBD1. The trim removed 3 bases at V and 6 bases at J, leaving 5 bases unmatched. The CDR3 length is 15 residues. Germline-derived CDR1 and CDR2 are LNHDA and SQIVND (reference sequence). This CDR3 reads CASSMGDRGLQPQHF. As DNA, the CDR3 is TGTGCCAGTAGTATGGGGGACAGGGGACTTCAGCCCCAGCATTTT.

J is TRBJ2-7 and V is TRBV19; 10 bases map to TRBD2. The CDR3 is 14 residues long. V shed 1 base and J 3 bases; nucleotides not matched to a gene: 0. From germline, CDR1 is LNHDA and CDR2 SQIVND (reference sequence). CDR3 sequence (DNA): TGTGCCAGTAGTATAGTAGCGGGGGGCTACGAGCAGTACTTC. Its protein is CASSIVAGGYEQYF.

The V gene is TRBV5-6, the J gene TRBJ2-6, with 9 nucleotides matching TRBD1. Germline trimming cut 4 bases from V and 0 bases from J; bases unmatched to any gene: 8. Germline V lookup: CDR1 SGHDT, CDR2 YYEEEE. This CDR3 has 18 residues. This CDR3 is CASSPRTGAVSGANVLTF. The DNA for the CDR3 is TGTGCCAGCAGCCCCCGGACAGGGGCTGTCTCTGGGGCCAACGTCCTGACTTTC.

This clone has a single count. The DNA of the CDR3 is TGTGCCAGTAGTCGGCCTATAGCGGGGGGGAACACCGGGGAGCTGTTTTTT. Translation: CASSRPIAGGNTGELFF. V and J are TRBV19 and TRBJ2-2; TRBD2 matches 10 bases. Germline-derived CDR1 and CDR2 are LNHDA and SQIVND (reference sequence). This CDR3 contains 17 residues. J was trimmed by 1 base and V by 5 bases; bases with no gene match: 7. The full variable domain, completed using reference TRBV19 and TRBJ2-2, is DGGITQSPKYLFRKEGQNVTLSCEQNLNHDAMYWYRQDPGQGLRLIYYSQIVNDFQKGDIAEGYSVSREKKESFPLTVTSAQKNPTAFYLCASSRPIAGGNTGELFFGEGSRLTVL.

The V and J genes are TRBV7-9 and TRBJ1-5; maybe TRBD1 (5 bases). The CDR3 extends over 14 amino acids. Trimming shortened V by 5 bases and J by 5 bases, and 13 bases separated the two germline ends. CDR1 is SEHNR and CDR2 is FQNEAQ in the germline V gene (reference sequence). DNA of the CDR3: TGTGCCAGCAGCCATACAGGTTCGGATCAGCCCCAGCATTTT. This encodes CASSHTGSDQPQHF. Filled out from reference TRBV7-9 and TRBJ1-5, the complete variable domain reads DTGVSQNPRHKITKRGQNVTFRCDPISEHNRLYWYRQTLGQGPEFLTYFQNEAQLEKSRLLSDRFSAERPKGSFSTLEIQRTEQGDSAMYLCASSHTGSDQPQHFGDGTRLSIL.

This rearrangement joins TRBV28 to TRBJ1-2; tentatively, D is TRBD1 (5 bases). In germline, CDR1 is MDHEN, CDR2 SYDVKM. V was trimmed by 2 bases and J by 7 bases, leaving 14 bases between them. The CDR3 length is 14 residues. The CDR3 protein is CASSLNGGLGGYTF. The CDR3 nucleotides read TGTGCCAGCAGTTTAAATGGGGGGTTAGGTGGCTACACCTTC.

The rearrangement uses TRBV5-1 and TRBJ1-1; D uncertain. CDR3 length: 16 amino acids. The germline V and J ends were trimmed by 1 base and 5 bases, with 18 bases remaining between them. Germline V gene data show CDR1 as SGHRS and CDR2 as YFSETQ. The DNA for the CDR3 is TGCGCCAGCAGCTTGCTAGACTCTAGCCTGGGGACTGAAGCTTTCTTT. Residues: CASSLLDSSLGTEAFF.

The chain recombines TRBV6-4 with TRBJ1-1; no clear D gene. The CDR3 contains 13 residues. Germline V gene data show CDR1 as MRHNA and CDR2 as SNTAGT. The ends were cut back, 0 bases at V and 1 base at J, with 3 bases in the middle. The CDR3 reads CASSDSENTEAFF. The CDR3, as DNA: TGTGCCAGCAGTGACTCAGAGAACACTGAAGCTTTCTTT.

V and J are TRBV19 and TRBJ1-2, with D possibly matching TRBD1 (5 bases). V was trimmed by 10 bases and J by 2 bases, leaving 14 bases between them. Germline V gene sequence: CDR1 LNHDA, CDR2 SQIVND (reference sequence). The CDR3 totals 13 residues. The CDR3 region has the DNA TGTGCCACCTCCGGGGGGACCAACTATGGCTACACCTTC. Protein sequence: CATSGGTNYGYTF. Using reference TRBV19 and TRBJ1-2 for the parts outside the CDR3, the full variable domain is DGGITQSPKYLFRKEGQNVTLSCEQNLNHDAMYWYRQDPGQGLRLIYYSQIVNDFQKGDIAEGYSVSREKKESFPLTVTSAQKNPTAFYLCATSGGTNYGYTFGSGTRLTVV.

The V and J genes are TRBV19 and TRBJ1-5; weak D call: TRBD1 (5 bases). Trimming left V 3 bases short and J 0 bases short, with 15 bases between. This CDR3 has 17 residues. Germline V gene lookup returns CDR1 LNHDA and CDR2 SQIVND (reference sequence). CDR3 DNA: TGTGCCAGTAGTATGCCCCCGGGGCCTTATAGCAATCAGCCCCAGCATTTT. Its protein is CASSMPPGPYSNQPQHF.

V is TRBV28 and J is TRBJ2-5; D possibly corresponds to TRBD1 (5 bases). Deletions cut 6 bases from V and 0 bases from J, with 11 bases between. There are 14 residues in the CDR3. Germline V gene lookup returns CDR1 MDHEN and CDR2 SYDVKM. The CDR3 spells CASRRGLDQETQYF. CDR3 DNA: TGTGCCAGCAGAAGGGGTTTAGACCAAGAGACCCAGTACTTC.

This clone was observed a handful of times. This chain connects TRBV7-9 to TRBJ1-2, with D unclear. V was cut by 3 bases and J by 7 bases, with 15 bases left in between. This CDR3 has 14 residues. Germline V gene lookup returns CDR1 SEHNR and CDR2 FQNEAQ (reference sequence). CDR3 coding DNA: TGTGCCAGCAGCTTCCAGTCTCACCCCTCTGGCTACACCTTC. Translating gives CASSFQSHPSGYTF.

The V gene is TRBV6-4, the J gene TRBJ2-2, with 7 bases identical to TRBD1. This CDR3 region has 15 residues. The germline gives CDR1 MRHNA, CDR2 SNTAGT. V gave up 4 bases and J gave up 4 bases; unmatched junction bases: 6. CDR3 in DNA: TGTGCCAGCAGTGGAGAGGCAGGGGGCACCGGGGAGCTGTTTTTT. As protein: CASSGEAGGTGELFF.

This chain links TRBV4-2 with TRBJ2-5; 9 bases map to TRBD2. Germline V gives CDR1 LGHNA, CDR2 YNFKEQ. Trimming cost V 2 bases and J 5 bases; bases outside gene matches: 12. The CDR3 has 17 residues. CDR3 amino acids: CASSQNRGGGAWETQYF. CDR3 DNA sequence: TGTGCCAGCAGCCAAAATCGAGGCGGGGGGGCCTGGGAGACCCAGTACTTC.

Relative to its sample, this clone is large. The chain uses TRBV11-1 and TRBJ2-7, with 8 positions matching TRBD1. V lost 7 bases, J lost 4 bases, and 9 bases stayed unmatched. The germline CDR1 and CDR2 sequences are SGHAT and FQDESV (reference sequence). This CDR3 contains 14 residues. The CDR3 nucleotides read TGTGCCAGCACCACACGACAGGGGAATTACGAGCAGTACTTC. Its translation: CASTTRQGNYEQYF.

This clone was counted once. The V and J genes are TRBV28 and TRBJ1-1; D call uncertain. In germline, CDR1 is MDHEN, CDR2 SYDVKM. Trimming took 7 bases from V and 0 from J, leaving 15 bases between them. The CDR3 is made up of 15 amino acids. CDR3 sequence (DNA): TGTGCCAGCAACACTGGGAGCTTCATGAACACTGAAGCTTTCTTT. This codes for CASNTGSFMNTEAFF.

This clone appeared a few times. The chain combines TRBV7-6 with TRBJ1-1; perhaps TRBD1 as D (5 bases). The CDR3 contains 15 residues. Trimming removed 5 bases at V and 6 bases at J, with 19 bases between. Germline values: CDR1 SGHVS, CDR2 FNYEAQ. The CDR3 nucleotides read TGTGCCAGCAGCACGGGGAGTGGGGGGTACGCTGAAGCTTTCTTT. Protein: CASSTGSGGYAEAFF.

The rearrangement uses TRBV2 and TRBJ1-6, with unresolved D. CDR3 length equals 15 residues. Germline lookup yields CDR1 SNHLY and CDR2 FYNNEI. Trimming took off 4 bases at V and 8 bases at J, with 15 bases between the two ends. CDR3 loop: CASSARTVWDSPLHF. The CDR3 nucleotides read TGTGCCAGCAGTGCAAGGACGGTTTGGGATTCACCCCTCCACTTT.

This chain uses TRBV11-2 with TRBJ1-1; D is ambiguous. The CDR3 length is 14 residues. V lost 5 bases and J lost 1, with 11 bases in between. Germline values: CDR1 SGHAT, CDR2 FQNNGV. The CDR3 DNA sequence: TGTGCCAGCAGCCCACTAGGGTCGAACACTGAAGCTTTCTTT. This codes for CASSPLGSNTEAFF.

The V call is TRBV11-2, the J call TRBJ2-4; the D is unclear. From germline, CDR1 is SGHAT and CDR2 FQNNGV. The CDR3 spans 11 residues. V dropped 3 bases and J dropped 6 bases, with 3 bases sitting between them. CDR3 in amino acids: CASSLGNIQYF. CDR3 in DNA: TGTGCCAGCAGCTTGGGAAACATTCAGTACTTC. The whole variable domain, filled in from reference TRBV11-2 and TRBJ2-4, reads EAGVAQSPRYKIIEKRQSVAFWCNPISGHATLYWYQQILGQGPKLLIQFQNNGVVDDSQLPKDRFSAERLKGVDSTLKIQPAKLEDSAVYLCASSLGNIQYFGAGTRLSVL.

The chain links TRBV4-1 to TRBJ1-2; 7 positions match TRBD1. Trimming took 1 base from V and 0 from J; bases not matched to a gene: 8. CDR3 length: 17 residues. Germline loops: CDR1 MGHRA, CDR2 YSYEKL. Here the CDR3 DNA reads TGCGCCAGCAGCCAAGGGGCAGGCACAGGGGCTAACTATGGCTACACCTTC. This gives the protein CASSQGAGTGANYGYTF.